These T cell receptor beta chains were read from a single sample in a study of a mutant IDH1 vaccine in newly diagnosed glioma. Using immunoSEQ multiplex PCR, the repertoire was profiled, and TCRdb retains in-frame clones only, with some absent. This sample has 60,000 or so clones, with 80% to 90% found just once. Their cognate antigens are unknown. This specimen consisted of PBMCs, obtained from a glioma patient whose treatment included an IDH1 peptide vaccine. The receptor source for this set is a woman between 45 and 60 years old with glioma. CDR3s include the opening cysteine and the closing phenylalanine or tryptophan. Each record gives: J gene, V gene, CDR3 protein.

>TRBJ2-7|TRBV6-1
CASSTGTGGYEQYF
>TRBJ1-1|TRBV30
CAWSPGEGNTEAFF
>TRBJ2-5|TRBV4-1
CASSQESGWAVQETQYF
>TRBJ1-1|TRBV6-5
CASRFTSNTEAFF
>TRBJ1-4|TRBV2
CASRQSTNEKLFF
>TRBJ2-3|TRBV6-1
CASEWGGPVTDTQYF
>TRBJ1-2|TRBV7-9
CASSLKQGNLYGYTF
>TRBJ1-6|TRBV5-4
CASSLDQGNSPLHF
>TRBJ1-1|TRBV5-1
CASRTGEGAEAFF
>TRBJ2-7|TRBV6-5
CASSPIDRAEQYF
>TRBJ1-4|TRBV5-1
CASSFFTNEKLFF
>TRBJ1-5|TRBV30
CAWSLGLAQPQHF
>TRBJ1-2|TRBV7-8
CASSARGQGEDYGYTF
>TRBJ2-7|TRBV7-9
CASSLFPGQTSSYEQYF
>TRBJ2-5|TRBV5-1
CASSFQETQYF
>TRBJ1-2|TRBV5-1
CASSPGLTLVAGYTF
>TRBJ1-1|TRBV6-6
CASYTSGERTEAFF
>TRBJ1-2|TRBV7-9
CASSQQGNYGYTF
>TRBJ2-5|TRBV9
CASSPGTRETQYF
>TRBJ2-3|TRBV9
CASSVLGVSADTQYF
>TRBJ1-1|TRBV7-7
CASSLDMNTEAFF
>TRBJ1-4|TRBV29-1
CSVTGRETNEKLFF
>TRBJ1-6|TRBV2
CASSDPREPSPLHF
>TRBJ1-5|TRBV28
CASSLTAGPQHF
>TRBJ2-7|TRBV19
CASSETQGSSYEQYF
>TRBJ1-4|TRBV18
CASSQGEKLFF
>TRBJ2-2|TRBV7-2
CASSLLGHGELFF
>TRBJ2-2|TRBV5-6
CASSFWAGDTGELFF
>TRBJ2-5|TRBV7-2
CASRAWTSGETQYF
>TRBJ2-7|TRBV4-1
CASSPITSGGYEQYF
>TRBJ1-4|TRBV30
CAWSQGRATNEKLFF
>TRBJ1-3|TRBV7-2
CASSSDSFVGNTIYF
>TRBJ1-1|TRBV11-2
CASSFAQTEAFF
>TRBJ1-1|TRBV28
CASSITGTTEAFF
>TRBJ2-3|TRBV5-4
CASSLASSSYPIDTQYF
>TRBJ2-1|TRBV5-1
CASSLKAGGEQFF
>TRBJ2-1|TRBV2
CASSESRSGNEQFF
>TRBJ2-6|TRBV4-2
CASSQPSGRDRGYTGANVLTF
>TRBJ2-7|TRBV29-1
CSASQGVGVGEQYF
>TRBJ2-3|TRBV9
CASSVGGGRTDTQYF
>TRBJ1-4|TRBV4-3
CASSQVGEKLFF